Listed below are T cell receptor beta chains from one sample, sequenced in a study of cytomegalovirus exposure and HLA in healthy donors. This table comes from immunoSEQ multiplex PCR, and its TCRdb copy is limited to in-frame clones, with some not included. This table holds around 170,000 clones, roughly 80% found once. The sequencing sample was made of PBMCs. The receptors shown here come from a man aged 35 to 55 in good health and CMV-seropositive. Both conserved end residues are part of each CDR3. Each record gives: J gene, V gene, CDR3 protein.

TRBJ1-2,TRBV29-1,CSVPGHLYGYTF
TRBJ2-7,TRBV7-3,CASSTGTGLPYEQYF
TRBJ1-6,TRBV10-3,CAISESPGQGYNSPLHF
TRBJ2-2,TRBV9,CASSTHRGPNTGELFF
TRBJ2-3,TRBV7-2,CASSSTSLTDTQYF
TRBJ2-3,TRBV7-3,CASSTGLAGGADTQYF
TRBJ1-4,TRBV28,CASSSDRVGEKLFF
TRBJ2-2,TRBV7-3,CASSRGLAGRSGELFF
TRBJ1-1,TRBV21-1,CASSKVSKTGHTEAFF
TRBJ2-7,TRBV5-5,CASSLVVAGRREQYF
TRBJ1-1,TRBV15,CATSRDLSRGIAEAFF
TRBJ1-2,TRBV7-2,CASSLGMTGGGGYTF
TRBJ2-7,TRBV11-2,CASSWTGGYEQYF
TRBJ2-2,TRBV5-1,CASSLAQGSPGELFF
TRBJ1-1,TRBV5-1,CASSSLEGVNTEAFF
TRBJ2-3,TRBV21-1,CASSKVLSPGQGTDTQYF
TRBJ2-3,TRBV6-5,CASSFIFPLGTDTQYF
TRBJ2-1,TRBV4-3,CASSQGGGNEQFF
TRBJ2-7,TRBV7-9,CASSLGVGEEYF
TRBJ1-3,TRBV9,CASSPLDRVSGNTIYF
TRBJ1-2,TRBV5-6,CASSLPAGQNYGYTF
TRBJ2-1,TRBV9,CASSAGLAGGSIGEQFF
TRBJ1-5,TRBV18,CASSPPTGVQPQHF
TRBJ1-2,TRBV30,CAWSGGQGAGGYTF
TRBJ2-7,TRBV6-1,CASSEFRGREQYF
TRBJ1-1,TRBV4-3,CASSQVAGASTEAFF
TRBJ1-4,TRBV27,CASSSRQRNEKLFF
TRBJ1-5,TRBV5-5,CASSLGGGSNQPQHF
TRBJ1-6,TRBV9,CASSARQNSPLHF
TRBJ2-2,TRBV12-5,CASGVAGGNTGELFF
TRBJ1-1,TRBV7-9,CASSPGLNEVTEAFF
TRBJ1-1,TRBV11-2,CASSLVGRNTEAFF
TRBJ1-4,TRBV9,CASSRPRDRGEGEKLFF
TRBJ1-3,TRBV6-6,CASSYGQNSGNTIYF
TRBJ2-7,TRBV27,CASSTRTSGGFNEQYF
TRBJ1-5,TRBV6-1,CATQGIYSNQPQHF
TRBJ2-2,TRBV5-4,CASSGQGSGELFF
TRBJ1-2,TRBV10-3,CAIRGQGWHYGYTF
TRBJ1-4,TRBV19,CASTYWEAGNEKLFF
TRBJ2-5,TRBV29-1,CSVLGGRRETQYF
TRBJ1-1,TRBV7-3,CASSLGGRATEAFF
TRBJ2-2,TRBV6-6,CASWGVGAGELFF
TRBJ1-2,TRBV30,CAWSVHSGNYGYTF
TRBJ1-3,TRBV30,CAWSADRGSGNTIYF
TRBJ2-5,TRBV5-1,CASSLGLEGLKGLQEAQYF
TRBJ1-3,TRBV28,CASRGQESGNTIYF
TRBJ1-2,TRBV27,CASSGPGFYGYTF
TRBJ2-7,TRBV15,CATSQRSVGGYEQYF
TRBJ2-1,TRBV9,CASSQRLAGDNEQFF
TRBJ2-2,TRBV29-1,CSVSAGTPTGELFF
TRBJ1-2,TRBV19,CASSPSGTNYGYTF
TRBJ1-3,TRBV28,CASSPPSGNTIYF
TRBJ2-3,TRBV27,CASSLSTSGGASTDTQYF
TRBJ2-5,TRBV29-1,CSVQAGGPETQYF
TRBJ1-2,TRBV2,CASSPLLGRGDGYTF
TRBJ2-3,TRBV7-9,CASSFGTSGNTDTQYF
TRBJ2-3,TRBV9,CASRASGGTSDTQYF
TRBJ1-5,TRBV7-2,CASSLQTAGQPQHF
TRBJ2-7,TRBV13,CASSYGTSGGETYEQYF